Listed here are 30 T cell receptor beta chains from one sample, sequenced in a study of T cell responses to AZD1222 COVID-19 vaccine. The method was immunoSEQ multiplex PCR; TCRdb's version includes in-frame clones alone and lacks a portion of them. The sample comprises roughly 80,000 clones, 90% of which are singletons, and 2.5% to 4% rests with the top ten. Here the sequenced sample was peripheral blood, taken 28 days after the second AZD1222 dose. All receptors come from an adult who received the AZD1222 COVID-19 vaccine.

The chain recombines TRBV30 with TRBJ1-1; D not resolved. The CDR3 extends over 11 amino acids. Germline CDR1 GTSNPN, CDR2 SVGIG (reference sequence). Here the CDR3 DNA reads TGTGCTACGGGCGCGAACACTGAAGCTTTCTTT. It yields the protein CATGANTEAFF.

This clone showed up just a few times. The chain uses TRBV4-1 and TRBJ1-5; D not resolved. Germline-derived CDR1 and CDR2 are MGHRA and YSYEKL. Trimming shortened V by 4 bases and J by 3 bases, and 7 bases separated the two germline ends. The CDR3 length is 13 residues. CDR3 region: CASSLSPNQPQHF. Here the CDR3 DNA reads TGCGCCAGCAGCCTATCCCCCAATCAGCCCCAGCATTTT.

This clone was seen just once. The chain couples TRBV30 to TRBJ1-2, with TRBD1 matching 12 bases. Germline values: CDR1 GTSNPN, CDR2 SVGIG (reference sequence). This CDR3 has 14 amino acids. The V gene end was trimmed by 0 bases and the J gene end by 6 bases; junction bases not matched to a gene: 2. The DNA for the CDR3 is TGTGCCTGGAGTGTTAGGGACAGGGGGCATGGCTACACCTTC. Protein product: CAWSVRDRGHGYTF.

The chain combines TRBV19 with TRBJ2-7; 10 bases are a match to TRBD1. Germline CDR1 and CDR2: LNHDA and SQIVND (reference sequence). The CDR3 has 14 amino acids. V dropped 7 bases and J dropped 2; count of bases not matched to a gene: 5. CDR3 loop: CASTSGTGAYEQYF. In DNA form, the CDR3 reads TGTGCCAGTACATCCGGGACAGGGGCCTACGAGCAGTACTTC.

The CDR3 bases are TGCAGCGTGAGGGGGGCTACGGATCAGCCCCAGCATTTT. Translating it yields CSVRGATDQPQHF. The genes are TRBV29-1 and TRBJ1-5; possibly TRBD1 for D (6 bases). The CDR3 has 13 amino acids. Germline-derived CDR1 and CDR2 are SQVTM and ANQGSEA. Trimming took 6 bases from V and 5 from J, leaving 14 bases between them. Based on the CDR3 plus reference TRBV29-1 and TRBJ1-5, the full variable domain is SAVISQKPSRDICQRGTSLTIQCQVDSQVTMMFWYRQQPGQSLTLIATANQGSEATYESGFVIDKFPISRPNLTFSTLTVSNMSPEDSSIYLCSVRGATDQPQHFGDGTRLSIL.

This clone was seen just once. The V and J genes are TRBV25-1 and TRBJ2-5, with D possibly called TRBD1 or TRBD2 (6 bases each). This CDR3 has 18 residues. Germline V gene sequence: CDR1 MGHDK, CDR2 SYGVNS. Trimming stripped 2 bases from V and 2 bases from J, with 21 bases between. This chain's CDR3 is CASSESRGGGHGQETQYF. The CDR3 nucleotides are TGTGCCAGCAGTGAAAGCCGCGGAGGGGGGCACGGACAAGAGACCCAGTACTTC.

The V and J genes are TRBV6-5 and TRBJ2-7, with D perhaps TRBD1 or TRBD2 (6 bases each). Per germline, CDR1 MNHEY and CDR2 SVGAGI. Trimming stripped 5 bases from V and 5 bases from J, with 16 bases between. This CDR3 region has 14 residues. The CDR3 coding sequence is TGTGCCAGCAGTACCCCGGGGGCCACCCACGAGCAGTACTTC. It yields the protein CASSTPGATHEQYF.

The V call is TRBV5-1, the J call TRBJ2-1, with 9 positions matching TRBD2. The CDR3 covers 15 residues. The trim removed 4 bases at V and 6 bases at J, leaving 8 bases unmatched. Germline V lookup: CDR1 SGHRS, CDR2 YFSETQ. For the CDR3, the DNA is TGCGCCAGCAGCACGAGCGGGGGGCGCCTCAATGAGCAGTTCTTC. Translated, it gives CASSTSGGRLNEQFF.

The chain joins TRBV11-2 to TRBJ2-2; D not resolved. V lost 5 bases, J lost 0 bases, and 4 bases lay in between. The V gene's germline CDR1 is SGHAT and CDR2 FQNNGV. CDR3 length: 13 amino acids. In DNA form, the CDR3 reads TGTGCCAGCAGCGGGACGAACACCGGGGAGCTGTTTTTT. Translation gives CASSGTNTGELFF.

The V gene is TRBV6-5, the J gene TRBJ1-3, with 7 positions matching TRBD1. The CDR3 is made up of 15 amino acids. After removal of 6 bases from V and 2 bases from J, the junction contained 7 bases not matched to a gene. The germline CDR1 and CDR2 sequences are MNHEY and SVGAGI. CDR3 bases: TGTGCCAGCAGAGAGGACAGGCATCCTGGAAACACCATATATTTT. The encoded protein is CASREDRHPGNTIYF.

The V and J genes are TRBV3-1 (or the pseudogene TRBV3-2) and TRBJ2-7; D remains unclear. CDR1 and CDR2 (germline): LGHDT, YNNKEL (reference sequence). V lost 1 base and J lost 5, with 18 bases in between. The CDR3 consists of 16 residues. This CDR3 is CASSQVGPRESHEQYF. In DNA, the CDR3 is TGTGCCAGCAGCCAAGTTGGGCCAAGGGAAAGCCACGAGCAGTACTTC.

This chain links TRBV27 with TRBJ1-1, with no clear D. Germline CDR1 and CDR2: MNHEY and SMNVEV (reference sequence). This CDR3 spans 17 amino acids. With 0 bases removed from V and 1 base from J, the gap between germline ends came to 15 bases. CDR3: CASSLSSSPRRNTEAFF. The CDR3 DNA reads as TGTGCCAGCAGTTTATCGTCGTCCCCCCGCAGGAACACTGAAGCTTTCTTT.

The rearrangement joins TRBV25-1 to TRBJ2-7; D remains unclear. The CDR3 length is 14 residues. The V and J ends lost 5 bases and 1 base respectively, with 12 bases between them. CDR1 and CDR2 from the germline V gene are MGHDK and SYGVNS. CDR3 protein: CASSKYPESYEQYF. In DNA, the CDR3 is TGTGCCAGCAGTAAGTACCCTGAATCCTACGAGCAGTACTTC.

The gene calls are TRBV19 and TRBJ2-1; D not certain. Trimming stripped 1 base from V and 8 bases from J, with 18 bases between. The CDR3 runs to 16 residues. The germline gives CDR1 LNHDA, CDR2 SQIVND (reference sequence). In nucleotides, the CDR3 is TGTGCCAGTAGTATAGTAGACGAACCCCGTGCGGATGAGCAGTTCTTC. It yields the protein CASSIVDEPRADEQFF.

DNA of the CDR3: TGTGCCACCAGTGATTTCAGGGGAAGTCAAGGCTACACCTTC. This sequence encodes CATSDFRGSQGYTF. The rearrangement joins TRBV24-1 to TRBJ1-2; weak D call: TRBD1 (6 bases). Germline V gene lookup returns CDR1 KGHDR and CDR2 SFDVKD. The CDR3 length is 14 residues. V was pared by 1 base and J by 8 bases, with 13 bases between.

The rearrangement joins TRBV25-1 to TRBJ1-2, with D hard to call. The CDR3 sequence is 15 residues long. Trimming shortened V by 4 bases and J by 4 bases, and 16 bases separated the two germline ends. Germline lookup yields CDR1 MGHDK and CDR2 SYGVNS. The CDR3 sequence: CASSVSGRFAYGYTF. The CDR3 DNA reads as TGTGCCAGCAGTGTATCCGGCAGATTCGCCTATGGCTACACCTTC.

The rearrangement uses TRBV3-1 (or the pseudogene TRBV3-2) and TRBJ2-3, with 9 bases lining up with TRBD2. V lost 3 bases and J lost 2; bases outside the gene matches: 6. CDR1 and CDR2 (germline): LGHDT, YNNKEL (reference sequence). This CDR3 contains 16 residues. CDR3 region: CASSQGQRGDTDTQYF. In DNA, the CDR3 is TGTGCCAGCAGCCAGGGCCAGCGGGGGGACACAGATACGCAGTATTTT.

The chain links TRBV6-5 to TRBJ2-5, with 7 bases aligning to TRBD1. J lost 7 bases, V lost 7 bases, and 9 bases had no gene match. This CDR3 has 13 amino acids. Germline CDR1 is MNHEY and CDR2 is SVGAGI. Written as DNA, the CDR3 is TGTGCCAGCAACAGGGGTGCTTTAGGGACCCAGTACTTC. It is translated as CASNRGALGTQYF.

This chain joins TRBV30 and TRBJ2-2; D tentatively fits TRBD1 or TRBD2 (5 bases each). CDR1 GTSNPN and CDR2 SVGIG come from the germline V gene (reference sequence). CDR3 length: 13 amino acids. The V and J ends lost 5 bases and 3 bases respectively, with 10 bases between them. CDR3 nucleotide sequence: TGTGCCTGGCATGGGACGGACACCGGGGAGCTGTTTTTT. Translation: CAWHGTDTGELFF.

This clone showed up just once. The chain couples TRBV6-6 to TRBJ2-3; 8 bases fit TRBD1. This CDR3 is built from 12 residues. Germline CDR1 is MNHNY and CDR2 is SVGAGI (reference sequence). The CDR3 DNA follows: TGTGCTTCACAGGGGGGCGCAGATACGCAGTATTTT. Its protein product is CASQGGADTQYF.

This clone was observed once. This rearrangement joins TRBV24-1 to TRBJ1-2; D uncertain. Deletions cut 4 bases from V and 7 bases from J, with 21 bases between. The CDR3 is 16 amino acids. Germline V lookup: CDR1 KGHDR, CDR2 SFDVKD. In nucleotides, the CDR3 is TGTGCCACCAGTGACCCTCTACGAGGGCCAGGCGGTGGCTACACCTTC. This sequence encodes CATSDPLRGPGGGYTF.

The chain employs TRBV7-9 and TRBJ2-7; D is uncertain. The CDR3 spans 11 residues. Trimming took 5 bases from V and 4 from J, leaving 6 bases between them. Looked up from germline, CDR1 is SEHNR and CDR2 is FQNEAQ (reference sequence). CDR3 sequence (DNA): TGTGCCAGCAGCCTTAGTTACGAGCAGTACTTC. Translating gives CASSLSYEQYF.

The chain recombines TRBV6-6 with TRBJ1-5; no firm D call. Deletions cut 7 bases from V and 9 bases from J, with 16 bases between. CDR3 length: 13 residues. Per the germline V gene, CDR1 is MNHNY and CDR2 is SVGAGI (reference sequence). This CDR3 is CASTPQEPGPQHF. In DNA, the CDR3 is TGTGCCAGCACTCCCCAGGAACCAGGGCCCCAGCATTTT.

This chain connects TRBV27 to TRBJ1-6, with D possibly TRBD1 on 6 matching bases. The ends were cut back, 6 bases at V and 10 bases at J, with 22 bases in the middle. This CDR3 spans 16 amino acids. Looked up from germline, CDR1 is MNHEY and CDR2 is SMNVEV (reference sequence). CDR3 residues: CASSSGGGLGGSPLHF. The CDR3 nucleotides are TGTGCCAGCAGCTCCGGAGGGGGGCTTGGGGGATCACCCCTCCACTTT.

This chain joins TRBV7-2 and TRBJ2-1; 7 bases match TRBD1. V gave up 2 bases and J gave up 12 bases; unmatched junction bases: 7. CDR1 is SGHTA, CDR2 FQGNSA, per germline. The CDR3 totals 13 residues. CDR3 DNA sequence: TGTGCCAGCAGCTTACCCGACAGGGTAGGGCAGTTCTTC. Translation: CASSLPDRVGQFF.

This clone was counted once. V is TRBV7-9 and J is TRBJ1-2; D may be TRBD1 (6 bases). CDR1 is SEHNR, CDR2 FQNEAQ, per germline (reference sequence). The germline V and J ends were trimmed by 4 bases and 7 bases, with 19 bases remaining between them. The CDR3 runs to 15 residues. The CDR3 DNA follows: TGTGCCAGCAGCTCCGGTCGGGGGGCGCTGACTGGCTACACCTTC. Its protein is CASSSGRGALTGYTF.

V usage is TRBV29-1 and J usage is TRBJ1-1; 9 bases fit TRBD1. The CDR3 contains 13 residues. V shed 6 bases, J shed 2 bases, and the junction held 4 bases outside the gene matches. The germline V gene encodes CDR1 SQVTM and CDR2 ANQGSEA. The CDR3 sequence: CSVEGQGNTEAFF. Written as DNA, the CDR3 is TGCAGCGTCGAGGGACAGGGAAACACTGAAGCTTTCTTT. Filled out from reference TRBV29-1 and TRBJ1-1, the complete variable domain reads SAVISQKPSRDICQRGTSLTIQCQVDSQVTMMFWYRQQPGQSLTLIATANQGSEATYESGFVIDKFPISRPNLTFSTLTVSNMSPEDSSIYLCSVEGQGNTEAFFGQGTRLTVV.

This chain connects TRBV5-4 to TRBJ1-2; TRBD1 aligns across 10 bases. Germline-derived CDR1 and CDR2 are SGHNT and YYREEE (reference sequence). Trimming took 4 bases from V and 5 from J; bases not matched to a gene: 5. The CDR3 extends over 14 amino acids. The CDR3 sequence: CASSPDRGRYGYTF. The CDR3 DNA sequence: TGTGCCAGCAGCCCGGACAGGGGGAGGTATGGCTACACCTTC.

This clone was seen a handful of times. The J gene is TRBJ1-1, the V gene TRBV5-8, with no clear D. There are 12 residues in the CDR3. V was cut by 4 bases and J by 7 bases, with 11 bases left in between. The germline V gene has CDR1 SGHTS and CDR2 YDEGEE. The DNA for the CDR3 is TGTGCCAGCAGCCCCCTCTGGGGTGAAGCTTTCTTT. Amino acid sequence: CASSPLWGEAFF. The variable domain in full, with the rest retrieved from reference TRBV5-8 and TRBJ1-1, is EAGVTQSPTHLIKTRGQQATLRCSPISGHTSVYWYQQALGLGLQFLLWYDEGEERNRGNFPPRFSGRQFPNYSSELNVNALELEDSALYLCASSPLWGEAFFGQGTRLTVV.

This clone was seen more than once but under ten times. The chain recombines TRBV28 with TRBJ1-2, with 10 bases lining up with TRBD1. The germline V gene has CDR1 MDHEN and CDR2 SYDVKM. V gave up 3 bases and J gave up 1 base; unmatched junction bases: 11. The CDR3 totals 18 residues. The DNA for the CDR3 is TGTGCCAGCAGTTTCCCCGGGACAGGGGCCTTGATTAACTATGGCTACACCTTC. It specifies CASSFPGTGALINYGYTF.